This T cell receptor beta chain is drawn from a study of blood T cell repertoires in COVID-19. V shed 2 bases and J 3 bases; nucleotides not matched to a gene: 5. This CDR3 contains 16 residues. The germline CDR1 and CDR2 sequences are KGHDR and SFDVKD. Per the study methods: Amplification from reference gene primers served as the basis for estimated nucleated cell counts. Repertoires were generated with immunoSEQ multiplex PCR, while TCRdb's copy carries only in-frame clones and drops some. That table gives V, J and clone size, and the DNA gave D and trimming. The sample holds hundreds of thousands of clones, more than 70% seen once.

The receptor was isolated from a woman in her forties or fifties with acute or convalescent COVID-19. What was sequenced was peripheral blood. The chain couples TRBV24-1 to TRBJ2-1; 8 bases agree with TRBD2. CDR3 bases: TGTGCCACCAGTGATTCCCTAGCGGGTAACTACAATGAGCAGTTCTTC. It is translated as CATSDSLAGNYNEQFF.